Below, 25 T cell receptor beta chains from the same sample are listed, as sequenced in a study of PD-L1 blockade in urothelial cancer. The repertoire was sequenced with immunoSEQ multiplex PCR; TCRdb's copy has only in-frame clones and lacks some. The sample consists of some 45,000 clones, around 88% of them appearing once. This material consisted of PBMCs, taken around atezolizumab (anti-PD-L1) treatment. All receptors derive from an elderly man with urothelial cancer.

V usage is TRBV27 and J usage is TRBJ1-1; D gene uncertain. The CDR3 is 15 amino acids. V shed 2 bases and J shed 2 bases, with 12 bases lying between them. Per germline, CDR1 MNHEY and CDR2 SMNVEV (reference sequence). CDR3 residues: CASSLLGQENTEAFF. The CDR3 region has the DNA TGTGCCAGCAGTTTACTCGGCCAGGAAAACACTGAAGCTTTCTTT.

V gene TRBV2 combines with J gene TRBJ1-2; TRBD1 matches at 9 bases. Trimming took 7 bases from V and 8 from J; bases not matched to a gene: 11. The CDR3 is 14 amino acids. Germline CDR1 reads SNHLY; CDR2 reads FYNNEI. The CDR3 DNA reads TGTGCCAGCAATGACAGGGGGTATCCCGAGGGCTACACCTTC. Amino acid sequence: CASNDRGYPEGYTF.

The chain combines TRBV5-1 with TRBJ2-3; 7 bases agree with TRBD1. J lost 0 bases, V lost 5 bases, and 6 bases had no gene match. This CDR3 has 15 amino acids. CDR1 and CDR2 from the germline V gene are SGHRS and YFSETQ. The CDR3 protein is CASSPRDRSTDTQYF. DNA of the CDR3: TGCGCCAGCAGTCCCCGGGACAGAAGCACAGATACGCAGTATTTT. Together with reference TRBV5-1 and TRBJ2-3, the CDR3 gives the full variable domain: KAGVTQTPRYLIKTRGQQVTLSCSPISGHRSVSWYQQTPGQGLQFLFEYFSETQRNKGNFPGRFSGRQFSNSRSEMNVSTLELGDSALYLCASSPRDRSTDTQYFGPGTRLTVL.

This chain links TRBV19 with TRBJ2-7; the D gene is possibly TRBD1 (5 bases). CDR1 LNHDA and CDR2 SQIVND come from the germline V gene (reference sequence). The V gene lost 5 bases and the J gene lost 3 bases, with 14 bases spanning the gap. The CDR3 extends over 14 amino acids. CDR3 residues: CASSSQDKNYEQYF. Here the CDR3 DNA reads TGTGCCAGTAGTTCCCAGGACAAAAACTACGAGCAGTACTTC. Supplemented by reference TRBV19 and TRBJ2-7, the full variable domain reads DGGITQSPKYLFRKEGQNVTLSCEQNLNHDAMYWYRQDPGQGLRLIYYSQIVNDFQKGDIAEGYSVSREKKESFPLTVTSAQKNPTAFYLCASSSQDKNYEQYFGPGTRLTVT.

The chain links TRBV11-3 to TRBJ2-3, with 9 nucleotides matching TRBD1. Per germline, CDR1 SGHNT and CDR2 YENEEA. With 4 bases clipped from V and 3 bases from J, the junction kept 2 bases outside the gene matches. The CDR3 sequence is 14 residues long. CDR3 region: CASSSGQGTDTQYF. The CDR3 coding sequence is TGTGCCAGCAGCTCTGGACAGGGGACAGATACGCAGTATTTT. The full variable domain, in which reference TRBV11-3 and TRBJ2-3 provide the parts outside the CDR3, is EAGVVQSPRYKIIEKKQPVAFWCNPISGHNTLYWYLQNLGQGPELLIRYENEEAVDDSQLPKDRFSAERLKGVDSTLKIQPAELGDSAVYLCASSSGQGTDTQYFGPGTRLTVL.

The V and J genes are TRBV14 and TRBJ1-1; D call uncertain. CDR1 is SGHDN, CDR2 FVKESK, per germline. V was clipped by 1 base and J by 6 bases, with 12 bases between them. The CDR3 extends over 14 amino acids. The CDR3 protein is CASSQGAEVAEAFF. CDR3 sequence (DNA): TGTGCCAGCAGCCAAGGCGCGGAGGTTGCTGAAGCTTTCTTT.

This chain uses TRBV11-2 with TRBJ1-2, with a tentative D call TRBD1 (6 bases). Germline assignment: CDR1 SGHAT and CDR2 FQNNGV. V was trimmed by 5 bases and J by 4 bases, leaving 11 bases between them. This CDR3 has 13 amino acids. The CDR3 here is CASSLGQSYGYTF. In DNA, the CDR3 is TGTGCCAGCAGCCTTGGACAGTCCTATGGCTACACCTTC.

CDR3 in DNA: TGTGCCAGCAGCCCCGGGTTGGCCGGGAATGAGCAGTTCTTC. Its protein is CASSPGLAGNEQFF. V is TRBV7-9 and J is TRBJ2-1, with D uncertain. This CDR3 has 14 amino acids. V was shortened by 5 bases and J by 7 bases, with 15 bases between the two germline ends. Germline CDR1 reads SEHNR; CDR2 reads FQNEAQ (reference sequence).

This chain uses TRBV7-2 with TRBJ1-1; 12 nucleotides match TRBD1. The CDR3 runs to 19 residues. Germline lookup yields CDR1 SGHTA and CDR2 FQGNSA. Germline trimming cut 4 bases from V and 5 bases from J; bases unmatched to any gene: 17. The DNA for the CDR3 is TGTGCCAGCAGCTCCCCCCCGGGACAGGGGGCTGTAAGAGGAACTGAAGCTTTCTTT. Translating gives CASSSPPGQGAVRGTEAFF. The whole variable domain, filled in from reference TRBV7-2 and TRBJ1-1, reads GAGVSQSPSNKVTEKGKDVELRCDPISGHTALYWYRQSLGQGLEFLIYFQGNSAPDKSGLPSDRFSAERTGGSVSTLTIQRTQQEDSAVYLCASSSPPGQGAVRGTEAFFGQGTRLTVV.

The V and J genes are TRBV11-1 and TRBJ2-1, with D maybe TRBD2 (6 bases). There are 14 residues in the CDR3. The ends were cut back, 1 base at V and 5 bases at J, with 9 bases in the middle. Germline lookup yields CDR1 SGHAT and CDR2 FQDESV (reference sequence). This chain's CDR3 is CASSLVSGNNEQFF. The CDR3 DNA reads TGTGCCAGCAGCTTAGTTAGCGGCAACAATGAGCAGTTCTTC.

CDR3 residues: CASSFGQGANTGELFF. CDR3 nucleotide sequence: TGTGCCAGCAGCTTCGGACAGGGGGCGAACACCGGGGAGCTGTTTTTT. The chain recombines TRBV5-8 with TRBJ2-2; 10 bases align to TRBD1. Germline CDR1 is SGHTS and CDR2 is YDEGEE. With V trimmed by 2 bases and J by 0 bases, 1 base remained unmatched. This CDR3 has 16 amino acids.

The chain uses TRBV4-1 and TRBJ1-6; no definite D call. The germline V gene has CDR1 MGHRA and CDR2 YSYEKL. The V end was cut by 0 bases, the J end by 12 bases, with 9 bases between. This CDR3 region has 13 residues. This chain's CDR3 is CASSQEESEPLHF. Written as DNA, the CDR3 is TGCGCCAGCAGCCAAGAAGAGAGCGAACCCCTCCACTTT.

The V and J genes are TRBV7-2 and TRBJ2-5; 7 bases map to TRBD2. Germline CDR1 reads SGHTA; CDR2 reads FQGNSA. This CDR3 is 15 amino acids long. The V gene end was trimmed by 3 bases and the J gene end by 2 bases; junction bases not matched to a gene: 6. CDR3 coding DNA: TGTGCCAGCAGCTTTACCGGGAGGATTCAAGAGACCCAGTACTTC. Translated: CASSFTGRIQETQYF.

V and J are TRBV1 and TRBJ1-2; the table's D call, TRBD1, was not checked against the DNA. TRBV1 is marked as a pseudogene. CDR3 length: 15 residues. The CDR3 sequence is CTSSQEGQGGDGYTF. CDR3 sequence (DNA): TGCACCAGCAGCCAAGAAGGACAGGGTGGCGATGGCTACACCTTC.

This chain connects TRBV5-1 to TRBJ1-1; D might be TRBD1 (5 bases). The germline CDR1 and CDR2 sequences are SGHRS and YFSETQ. The CDR3 is 13 residues long. Between the trimmed V and J ends, which lost 3 bases and 5 bases, there was a span of 11 bases. For the CDR3, the DNA is TGCGCCAGCAGCTGGGGTGGGGCAACTGAAGCTTTCTTT. This gives the protein CASSWGGATEAFF.

J is TRBJ1-1 and V is TRBV27, with a possible D match to TRBD1 (5 bases). This CDR3 spans 13 amino acids. V lost 6 bases, J lost 11 bases, and 19 bases lay in between. From germline, CDR1 is MNHEY and CDR2 SMNVEV (reference sequence). The CDR3: CASSQNIMWGAFF. Written as DNA, the CDR3 is TGTGCCAGCAGCCAAAATATTATGTGGGGCGCTTTCTTT.

The gene calls are TRBV6-5 and TRBJ2-7, with TRBD2 matching over 12 bases. This CDR3 comprises 14 residues. In germline, CDR1 is MNHEY, CDR2 SVGAGI. V gave up 7 bases and J gave up 2 bases; unmatched junction bases: 3. The CDR3 region is CASTRLAGAYEQYF. The CDR3 nucleotides are TGTGCCAGCACCCGACTAGCGGGGGCCTACGAGCAGTACTTC.

The chain couples TRBV5-1 to TRBJ2-1, with 9 bases matching TRBD1. Germline lookup yields CDR1 SGHRS and CDR2 YFSETQ. The CDR3 extends over 15 amino acids. V lost 9 bases and J lost 6; bases outside the gene matches: 13. The CDR3 coding sequence is TGCGCCACCTGGACCGGGACAGGGCCGTGCAATGAGCAGTTCTTC. It is translated as CATWTGTGPCNEQFF.

The chain recombines TRBV2 with TRBJ2-5, with TRBD1 matching 7 bases. The V segment lost 2 bases and the J segment 5 bases; nucleotides outside the gene matches: 11. CDR3 length: 16 residues. Germline CDR1 and CDR2: SNHLY and FYNNEI. The CDR3 DNA follows: TGTGCCAGCAGTGAAATGGCAGGGGGTGTGGCGGAGACCCAGTACTTC. Its protein product is CASSEMAGGVAETQYF.

The chain employs TRBV10-3 and TRBJ1-2; no clear D. The CDR3 extends over 15 amino acids. Looked up from germline, CDR1 is ENHRY and CDR2 is SYGVKD. Trimming took 4 bases from V and 2 from J, leaving 14 bases between them. The CDR3 is CAISGVGGPNYGYTF. CDR3 nucleotide sequence: TGTGCCATCAGTGGCGTGGGAGGTCCAAACTATGGCTACACCTTC.

The V call is TRBV19, the J call TRBJ2-7; 13 positions agree with TRBD2. Losses at the gene ends were 5 bases for V and 4 bases for J; bases not matched to a gene: 11. The CDR3 has 17 amino acids. Germline CDR1 reads LNHDA; CDR2 reads SQIVND (reference sequence). CDR3 coding DNA: TGTGCCAGTAGTTTCCGGACTAGCGGGAGAGTTTTGTACGAGCAGTACTTC. It codes for CASSFRTSGRVLYEQYF.

This clone appeared a few times. This rearrangement joins TRBV5-1 to TRBJ2-7; possibly TRBD1 for D (5 bases). This CDR3 region has 14 residues. With 0 bases removed from V and 2 bases from J, the gap between germline ends came to 9 bases. CDR1 and CDR2 (germline): SGHRS, YFSETQ. The CDR3 DNA is TGCGCCAGCAGCTTGGGGGAACAGGCCTACGAGCAGTACTTC. Protein: CASSLGEQAYEQYF.

The V gene is TRBV30, the J gene TRBJ1-3; D is undetermined. Between the trimmed V and J ends, which lost 0 bases and 0 bases, there was a span of 9 bases. The CDR3 runs 15 residues. Germline V CDR1 and CDR2: GTSNPN, SVGIG (reference sequence). The chain's CDR3 is CAWSVEYTSGNTIYF. The CDR3 DNA reads as TGTGCCTGGAGTGTAGAATACACCTCTGGAAACACCATATATTTT.

The J gene is TRBJ1-4, the V gene TRBV29-1, with D maybe TRBD1 (6 bases). The CDR3 has 14 residues. Germline CDR1 SQVTM, CDR2 ANQGSEA. The V end was cut by 4 bases, the J end by 8 bases, with 17 bases between. CDR3 nucleotide sequence: TGCAGCGTTGTAGGCGCAGGGGCAGGGGAAAAACTGTTTTTT. It yields the protein CSVVGAGAGEKLFF.

The CDR3 sequence: CASSREGTSYEQYF. The CDR3 DNA follows: TGTGCCAGCAGCCGGGAGGGGACCTCATACGAGCAGTACTTC. This sequence joins TRBV7-9 and TRBJ2-7; 8 nucleotides agree with TRBD2. CDR3 size: 14 residues. The V segment lost 5 bases and the J segment 4 bases; nucleotides outside the gene matches: 7. Germline CDR1 is SEHNR and CDR2 is FQNEAQ (reference sequence).